This TCR beta chain was sequenced for a study of T cell responses to AZD1222 COVID-19 vaccine. Study results and limitations: Vaccine-associated CD4 TCRs spanned spike, dominant at 160-218 and 743-854. An increase in Spike-specific TCR breadth and depth was observed after two AZD1222 doses. Donors were chiefly white British, with a greater number of females, and clonal diversity was perhaps underestimated. The reported proportion of spike-specific TCRs targeting unmutated variant regions was nearly half.

The CDR3 extends over 11 amino acids. Per the germline V gene, CDR1 is DFQATT and CDR2 is SNEGSKA (reference sequence). J was trimmed by 9 bases and V by 8 bases; bases with no gene match: 10. To note about this clone: Its antigen is as yet unknown.

Here immunoSEQ multiplex PCR was the method, and the copy in TCRdb shows in-frame clones only, minus some. The repertoire has some 100,000 clones, 70% to 90% of them found once; the top ten carry more than 8.5%. The material sequenced was peripheral blood, taken on day 0 of AZD1222 vaccination. The clonotype originates from an adult in good health. The V call is TRBV20-1, the J call TRBJ2-7; 7 nucleotides align to TRBD1. CDR3 coding DNA: TGCAGTTCGCGACAGGGAACGTGGCAGTACTTC. This encodes CSSRQGTWQYF.